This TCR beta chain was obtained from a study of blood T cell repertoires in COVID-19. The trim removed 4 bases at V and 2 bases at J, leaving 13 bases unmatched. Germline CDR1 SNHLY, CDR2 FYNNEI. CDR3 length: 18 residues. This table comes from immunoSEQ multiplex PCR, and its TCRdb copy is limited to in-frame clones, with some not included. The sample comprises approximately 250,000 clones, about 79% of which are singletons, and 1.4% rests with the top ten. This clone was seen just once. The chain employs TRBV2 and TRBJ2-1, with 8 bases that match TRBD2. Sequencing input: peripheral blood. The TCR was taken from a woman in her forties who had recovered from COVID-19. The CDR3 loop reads CASSVPGRGGGTYNEQFF. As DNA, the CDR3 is TGTGCCAGCAGTGTCCCGGGTCGAGGCGGGGGGACCTACAATGAGCAGTTCTTC.